One and the same sample provided the 9 T cell receptor beta chains below, sequenced in a study of CD8+CD57+ T cells in acquired aplastic anemia. The use of genomic DNA as template underpinned the TCR beta VDJ and CDR3 profiling. TCRdb fed the reads into MiXCR, producing one record per CDR3 protein. This table has 190,000 or so distinct CDR3 sequences, around 60% appearing once. What was sequenced was sorted CD4+, CD8+, or CD8+CD57+ T cells (not recorded which) from PBMCs. The receptor set was obtained from a human donor in good health.

This clonotype was seen repeatedly, ten times or more. The J gene is TRBJ1-2, the V gene TRBV12-3 or TRBV12-4; D may be TRBD1 (6 bases). Trimming left V 3 bases short and J 3 bases short, with 14 bases between. The CDR3 contains 15 residues. CDR3 sequence (DNA): TGTGCCAGCAGTTTCGAGGGGGTACCATACTATGGCTACACCTTC. Its protein product is CASSFEGVPYYGYTF.

This clonotype was seen at least ten times. V usage is TRBV9 and J usage is TRBJ2-1; 9 bases fit TRBD2. Looked up from germline, CDR1 is SGDLS and CDR2 is YYNGEE. Losses at the gene ends were 0 bases for V and 4 bases for J; bases not matched to a gene: 8. CDR3 length: 17 residues. The CDR3 loop is CASSVATGTSYYNEQFF. The CDR3 DNA sequence: TGTGCCAGCAGCGTAGCTACTGGGACTAGCTATTACAATGAGCAGTTCTTC.

This clonotype is a singleton in its sample. One end of the junction is discordant with germline, which a read error may explain. The J gene is TRBJ2-1, the V gene TRBV5-5; D is uncertain. Germline V gives CDR1 SGHKS, CDR2 YYEKEE (reference sequence). The CDR3 runs 15 residues. The DNA for the CDR3 is TGCGCCAGCAGCCAGGAAGTGGAAATTTACAATGAGCAGTTCTTC. Its protein product is CASSQEVEIYNEQFF.

The chain links TRBV24-1 to TRBJ1-2, with a tentative D call TRBD1 (6 bases). This CDR3 contains 14 residues. Trimming removed 6 bases at V and 0 bases at J, with 10 bases between. Germline V gives CDR1 KGHDR, CDR2 SFDVKD. The CDR3: CATSTGSSNYGYTF. The CDR3 nucleotides are TGTGCCACCAGTACAGGGAGTTCTAACTATGGCTACACCTTC.

This clonotype was seen many times. The V gene is TRBV15, the J gene TRBJ2-7, with TRBD1 matching over 9 bases. V lost 3 bases and J lost 3; bases outside the gene matches: 9. The CDR3 is made up of 16 amino acids. Germline V gives CDR1 LNHNV, CDR2 YYDKDF (reference sequence). The CDR3, as DNA: TGTGCCACCAGCAGTTTAACCGGGACAGGGATCTACGAGCAGTACTTC. Its protein is CATSSLTGTGIYEQYF.

This clonotype was recorded once. The genes are TRBV5-6 and TRBJ1-4, with TRBD2 identical over 8 bases. The J call is in doubt because the DNA end fits TRBJ2-2 better. The CDR3 spans 15 residues. Germline CDR1 is SGHDT and CDR2 is YYEEEE. This CDR3 is CASSPGRVGTGELFF. The CDR3 DNA sequence: TGTGCCAGCAGCCCCGGGAGGGTCGGGACCGGGGAGCTGTTTTTT.

Ten or more counts support this clonotype. The chain is built from TRBV11-3 and TRBJ2-2; 12 nucleotides line up with TRBD2. Germline CDR1 is SGHNT and CDR2 is YENEEA. The trim removed 5 bases at V and 2 bases at J, leaving 6 bases unmatched. The CDR3 has 17 residues. This chain's CDR3 is CASSPRLAGANTGELFF. The CDR3 bases are TGTGCCAGCAGCCCCCGACTAGCGGGGGCAAACACCGGGGAGCTGTTTTTT.

A single count supports this clonotype. The chain uses TRBV28 and TRBJ2-7; 9 bases are a match to TRBD2. Trimming removed 4 bases from V and 6 bases from J; junction bases left unmatched: 7. The CDR3 runs to 14 residues. Per the germline V gene, CDR1 is MDHEN and CDR2 is SYDVKM. CDR3 bases: TGTGCCAGCAGTTCCGGGACTAGCCTCTTCGAGCAGTACTTC. Amino acid sequence: CASSSGTSLFEQYF.

In its sample, this clonotype was seen a few times. This chain connects TRBV12-3 or TRBV12-4 to TRBJ2-7; D possibly corresponds to TRBD1 (5 bases). Trimming pared 5 bases from V and 0 bases from J, leaving 11 bases between. CDR3 length equals 14 residues. The CDR3 reads CASSAGSSSYEQYF. CDR3 nucleotide sequence: TGTGCCAGCAGTGCAGGGTCGAGCTCCTACGAGCAGTACTTC.